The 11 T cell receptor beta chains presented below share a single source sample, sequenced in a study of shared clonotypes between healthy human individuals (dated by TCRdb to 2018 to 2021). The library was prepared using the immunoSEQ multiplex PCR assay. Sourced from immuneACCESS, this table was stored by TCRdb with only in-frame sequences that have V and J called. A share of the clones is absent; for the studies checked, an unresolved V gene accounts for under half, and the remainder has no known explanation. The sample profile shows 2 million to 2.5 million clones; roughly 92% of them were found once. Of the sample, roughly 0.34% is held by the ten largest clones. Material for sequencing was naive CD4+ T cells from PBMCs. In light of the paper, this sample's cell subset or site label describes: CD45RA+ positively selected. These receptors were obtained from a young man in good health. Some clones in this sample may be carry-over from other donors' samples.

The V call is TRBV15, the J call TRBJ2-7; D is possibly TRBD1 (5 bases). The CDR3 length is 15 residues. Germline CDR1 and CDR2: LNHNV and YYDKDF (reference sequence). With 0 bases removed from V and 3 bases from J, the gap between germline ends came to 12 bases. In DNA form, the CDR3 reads TGTGCCACCAGCAGAGATAGGACACGAGGCTACGAGCAGTACTTC. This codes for CATSRDRTRGYEQYF.

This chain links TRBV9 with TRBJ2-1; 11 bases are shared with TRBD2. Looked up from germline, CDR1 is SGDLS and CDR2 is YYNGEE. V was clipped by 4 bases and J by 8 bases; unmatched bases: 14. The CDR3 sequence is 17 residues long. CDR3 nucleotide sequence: TGTGCCAGCAGCCCTCGGACTAGCGGGTTCCCTGGGGATGAGCAGTTCTTC. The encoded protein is CASSPRTSGFPGDEQFF.

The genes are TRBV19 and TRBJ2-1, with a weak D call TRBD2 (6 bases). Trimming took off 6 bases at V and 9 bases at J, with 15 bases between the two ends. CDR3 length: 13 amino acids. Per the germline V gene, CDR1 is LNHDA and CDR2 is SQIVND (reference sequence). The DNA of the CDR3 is TGTGCCAGTAGCGACCCAGGAGGGGTTGAGCAGTTCTTC. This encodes CASSDPGGVEQFF.

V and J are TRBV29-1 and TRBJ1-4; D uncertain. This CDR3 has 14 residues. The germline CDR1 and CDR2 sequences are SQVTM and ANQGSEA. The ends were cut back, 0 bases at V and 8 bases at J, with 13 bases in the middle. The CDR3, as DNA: TGCAGCGTTGAAGATTGGGGAGCACGAGAAAAACTGTTTTTT. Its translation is CSVEDWGAREKLFF.

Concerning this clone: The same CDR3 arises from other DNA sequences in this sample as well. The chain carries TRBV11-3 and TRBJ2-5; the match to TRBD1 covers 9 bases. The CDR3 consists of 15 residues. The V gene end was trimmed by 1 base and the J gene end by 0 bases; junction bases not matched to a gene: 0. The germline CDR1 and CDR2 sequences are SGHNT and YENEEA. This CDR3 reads CASSLGTGDQETQYF. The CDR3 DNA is TGTGCCAGCAGCTTAGGGACAGGGGACCAAGAGACCCAGTACTTC.

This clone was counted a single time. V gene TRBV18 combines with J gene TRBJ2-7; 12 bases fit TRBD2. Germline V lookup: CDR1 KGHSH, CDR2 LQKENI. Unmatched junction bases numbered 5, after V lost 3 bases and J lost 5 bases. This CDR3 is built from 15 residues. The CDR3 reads CASSPSGLAGNEQYF. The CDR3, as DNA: TGTGCCAGCTCACCTTCCGGACTAGCGGGGAACGAGCAGTACTTC.

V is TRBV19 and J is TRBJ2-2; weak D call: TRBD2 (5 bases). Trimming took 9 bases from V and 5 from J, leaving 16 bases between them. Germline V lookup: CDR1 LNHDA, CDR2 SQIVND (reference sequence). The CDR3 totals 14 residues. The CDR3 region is CASTLSTRTGELFF. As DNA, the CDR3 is TGTGCCAGCACCCTTTCAACTAGAACCGGGGAGCTGTTTTTT.

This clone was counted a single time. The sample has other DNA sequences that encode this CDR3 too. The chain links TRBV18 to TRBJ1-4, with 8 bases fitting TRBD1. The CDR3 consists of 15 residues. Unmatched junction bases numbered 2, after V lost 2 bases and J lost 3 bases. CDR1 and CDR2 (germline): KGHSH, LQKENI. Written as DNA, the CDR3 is TGTGCCAGCTCACCAGGACAGGGTGCTAATGAAAAACTGTTTTTT. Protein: CASSPGQGANEKLFF.

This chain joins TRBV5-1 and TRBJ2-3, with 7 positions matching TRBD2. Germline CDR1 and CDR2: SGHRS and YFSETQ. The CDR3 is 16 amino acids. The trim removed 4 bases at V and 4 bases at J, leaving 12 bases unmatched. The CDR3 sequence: CASSALLANSPDTQYF. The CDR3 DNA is TGCGCCAGCAGCGCCTTACTAGCGAACTCCCCAGATACGCAGTATTTT.

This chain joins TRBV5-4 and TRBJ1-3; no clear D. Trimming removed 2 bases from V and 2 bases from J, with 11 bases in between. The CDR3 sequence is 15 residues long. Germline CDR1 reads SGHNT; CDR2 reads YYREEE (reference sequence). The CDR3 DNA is TGTGCCAGCAGCTTAAGTGCCAATCCTGGAAACACCATATATTTT. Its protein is CASSLSANPGNTIYF.

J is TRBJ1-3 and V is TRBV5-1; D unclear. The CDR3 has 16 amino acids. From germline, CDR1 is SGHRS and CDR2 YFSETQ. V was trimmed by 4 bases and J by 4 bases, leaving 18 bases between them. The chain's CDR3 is CASSPAVTNHGNTIYF. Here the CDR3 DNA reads TGCGCCAGCAGCCCGGCGGTCACGAATCACGGAAACACCATATATTTT.